This T cell receptor beta chain was captured by sequencing in a study of CD8 T cells in Susac syndrome. Study-level results: An acknowledgment was made by the study that its TCR sequencing and HLA analysis involved relatively few individuals.

Notes on this clonotype: No antigen is known for it.

Reverse transcription of about 0.5 to 1 ug RNA used random hexamers. TCRdb processed the immunoSEQ multiplex PCR reads anew with MiXCR; each CDR3 protein has one entry. The repertoire has 250,000 to 300,000 distinct CDR3 sequences, 70% to 90% of them found once; the top ten carry roughly 0.21%. The CDR3 covers 14 residues. V was cut by 2 bases and J by 4 bases, with 12 bases left in between. CDR1 SEHNR and CDR2 FQNEAQ come from the germline V gene (reference sequence). The sequenced sample was CD8+ T cells from PBMCs. V is TRBV7-9 and J is TRBJ2-7; D possibly corresponds to TRBD1 (5 bases). This clonotype was sampled from a human donor with multiple sclerosis. For the CDR3, the DNA is TGTGCCAGCAGCTTAAAAGGGGTCGGGTACGAGCAGTACTTC. This gives the protein CASSLKGVGYEQYF.